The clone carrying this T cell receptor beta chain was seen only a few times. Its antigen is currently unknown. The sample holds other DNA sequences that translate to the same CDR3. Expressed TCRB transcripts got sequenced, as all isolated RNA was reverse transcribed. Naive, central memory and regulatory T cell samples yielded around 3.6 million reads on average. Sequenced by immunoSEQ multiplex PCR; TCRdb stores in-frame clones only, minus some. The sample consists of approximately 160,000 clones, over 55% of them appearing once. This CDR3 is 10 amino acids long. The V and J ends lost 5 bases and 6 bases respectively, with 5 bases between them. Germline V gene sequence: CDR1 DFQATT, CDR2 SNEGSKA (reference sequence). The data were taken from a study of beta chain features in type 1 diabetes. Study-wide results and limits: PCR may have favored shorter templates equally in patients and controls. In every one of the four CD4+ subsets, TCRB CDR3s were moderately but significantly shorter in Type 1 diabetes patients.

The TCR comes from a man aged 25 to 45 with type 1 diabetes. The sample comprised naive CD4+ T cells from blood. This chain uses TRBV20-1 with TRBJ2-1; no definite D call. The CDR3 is CSAGSNEQFF. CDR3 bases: TGCAGTGCTGGAAGCAATGAGCAGTTCTTC.